This T cell receptor (beta chain) was recorded in a study of shared clonotypes between healthy human individuals. Measured with immunoSEQ multiplex PCR; TCRdb has only the in-frame clones, and not every one. The sample holds more than 2 million clones, 93% seen once. Only CD45RO-negative cells positively selected for CCR7 counted as naive CD8 cells, so terminally differentiated effector memory CD45RA+ cells were excluded. This CDR3 is built from 15 residues. Germline V lookup: CDR1 GTSNPN, CDR2 SVGIG (reference sequence). J gave up 5 bases and V 0 bases, and 7 bases lay outside the gene matches. The chain employs TRBV30 and TRBJ2-3; 8 bases line up with TRBD2. The sample taken for sequencing was naive CD8+ T cells from PBMCs. This receptor was identified in a man between 18 and 29 years old in good health. Some clones in this sample may be carry-over from other donors' samples. In nucleotides, the CDR3 is TGTGCCTGGAGTGTACCCCGGGAGGGGGGAGATACGCAGTATTTT. This codes for CAWSVPREGGDTQYF.